This entry features one TCR beta chain sequence. Which antigen it targets is not known. No much larger clonotype is one base removed from it; base qualities were not supplied. The CDR3 measures 14 amino acids from cysteine to phenylalanine. Solely the CDR3 DNA is kept, with 42 bases framed from the first base. Taken from the germline V gene (reference sequence), the CDR1 and CDR2 loops are SEHNR and FQNEAQ. V and J are truncated by 2 bases and 4 bases respectively, leaving an intervening sequence of 11 bases. Using the deep immunoSEQ assay, TCR CDR3 regions were amplified from genomic DNA by multiplex PCR. Genomic DNA extracted from each cell subset was distributed evenly over all wells of several immunoSEQ 96-well plates, and each plate served as one replicate. For sorted subsets, 200 to 250 ng genomic DNA, equal to approximately 30,000 T cell genomes, was loaded into each replicate PCR. Purified libraries were measured with a Qubit 3.0 fluorometer, size-checked on a Bioanalyzer 2100, and measured again with the KAPA Library Quantification kit. Each immunoSEQ 96-well plate was sequenced on its own single-read 150-cycle Illumina NextSeq 550 flow cell. As for the authors' bioinformatics: Because only junctional sequences without quality scores were contained in the immunoSEQ output, filtering matching that applied to full-length reads could not be performed. Sequences were annotated with PyIR, a Python wrapper for IgBLAST v1.9, and V/J genes and CDR3 were assigned using IMGT germline references. Reads with weak V/J assignments (E-value above 1e-6), missing CDR3, stop codons, out-of-frame junctions, or ambiguous translated residues were removed. V3J clonotypes were defined as sequences sharing the same inferred V gene, J gene, and CDR3 amino acid sequence. Percentage overlap between repertoires was calculated by dividing the number of shared unique clonotypes by the size of the smaller repertoire. Three approaches were used to assess repertoire richness: RTK rarefaction, the Chao1 estimator, and Recon v2.1 estimates of unobserved clonotypes. Generation probabilities were computed with OLGA for all TCRbeta clonotypes obtained by the gDNA method from several donors. Held by TCRdb, this immuneACCESS table contains in-frame sequences only and omits some clones. Under half of the omission traces to an unresolved V gene where checked; the cause of the rest is unknown. The V and J calls and clone size were taken over from that table, and D and trimming were inferred from the DNA. Within this sample are 2.3 million or so clones, with 85% to 95% of them counted one time only. 0.3% to 0.4% of the sample belongs to the ten largest clones.

The source of the sample is a study of shared clonotypes between healthy human individuals (dated by TCRdb to the early 2020s). For the study in its entirety: The cohort included a few men and a couple of women between 18 and 49 years of age. For each donor, CD4 naive and CD4 memory were each given three plates, CD8 naive was given two plates, and CD8 memory was given one plate. Leukapheresis yielded between about 0.94 and 8.9 billion PBMCs per donor. To estimate repertoire size and how much clonotype sharing occurs between individuals, the study deeply sequenced the blood TCR repertoires of roughly 5 healthy adults. Different laboratories and diverse techniques were used to prepare libraries and sequence TCR repertoires, to increase sequencing depth and limit assay-specific biases.

General findings and caveats noted by the study authors: When several donors were compared, the shared fraction of clonotypes was around 5% for naive CD4, more than 3% for naive CD8, 2% to 2.5% for memory CD4, and approximately 0.4% for memory CD8. Rarefaction of sorted-subset datasets indicated incomplete sequencing despite the large sequencing depth. Sampling was restricted to blood, and TCR repertoires in tissues likely differ from the TCR repertoires found in blood. Clonotypes shared by all four sorted-subset donors showed higher generation probabilities than non-shared clonotypes. Pairwise subsampling indicated that sequencing depth was expected to affect the degree of clonotype sharing among donors. Because the study included only a small number of donors, the genetic and exposure-history diversity represented was limited. Estimated clonotype richness was generally larger for naive than for memory subsets.

The donors were healthy, HIV-negative adults with no recently reported acute infections or vaccinations. Every donor was a Caucasian adult living in Nashville, Tennessee, USA. CD4+ T cells were enriched through magnetic negative selection, after which naive cells were positively selected on CD45RA and the remaining negative fraction served as the memory subset. Blood was collected by leukapheresis, and PBMCs were isolated by Ficoll-Histopaque density gradient centrifugation and then cryopreserved in liquid nitrogen vapor phase. Analytical flow cytometry was used to check the purity and quantity of each magnetically sorted T cell population. Genomic DNA was isolated from each sorted fraction and quantified by UV absorbance on a Nanodrop 2000c.

The sequence was collected from a man between 18 and 29 years old in good health. Some clones in this sample may be carry-over from other donors' samples. Sequenced material: naive CD4+ T cells from PBMCs. In the paper's terms, the cell subset or site label means: CD45RA+ positively selected. The sequence is built from TRBV7-9 and TRBJ1-2; matching of 5 bases hints at TRBD1 as the D gene. The CDR3 reads CASSLKGKGYGYTF. The DNA sequence follows: TGTGCCAGCAGCTTAAAGGGGAAGGGCTATGGCTACACCTTC.